This TCR beta chain emerged from a study of identical twins. The V gene lost 7 bases and the J gene lost 4 bases, with 12 bases spanning the gap. The length of the CDR3 is 13 residues. The germline gives CDR1 MNHNS, CDR2 SASEGT. A single record per CDR3 protein comes from TCRdb applying MiXCR to the 5' RACE reads. The sample shows 700,000 to 950,000 distinct CDR3 sequences, 10% to 15% of them seen only once. This sample was also put to use in a study of yellow fever vaccine responses in identical twins.

The chain couples TRBV6-1 to TRBJ2-3; D is undetermined. The sequenced material came from PBMCs. This clonotype was obtained from a woman under 30 in good health. The CDR3 DNA is TGTGCCAGCATCCCCTCTCGCGCAGATACGCAGTATTTT. Amino acids: CASIPSRADTQYF.